The clone carrying this T cell receptor beta chain was seen once. The CDR3 is 13 residues long. Trimming stripped 2 bases from V and 3 bases from J, with 7 bases between. Germline loops: CDR1 MNHNS, CDR2 SASEGT. This sample is part of a study of blood T cell repertoires in COVID-19. In the study overall: COVID-19 samples, acute and convalescent, were from the United States, Italy and Spain. PBMCs, B-cell-depleted T cells, or T cells were the source of the cDNA or gDNA that made up the material.

Original data processing: Scientists estimated how many nucleated cells there were by amplifying reference gene primers. Sequenced by immunoSEQ multiplex PCR; TCRdb stores in-frame clones only, minus some. That table gives V, J and clone size, and the DNA gave D and trimming. The sample carries more than 150,000 clones, over 75% recorded once. This sequence originates from a woman of 80 years or more with acute or convalescent COVID-19. The sequencing sample was made of peripheral blood. The J gene is TRBJ1-2, the V gene TRBV6-1; possibly TRBD1 for D (6 bases). CDR3 sequence: CASSEQGHYGYTF. Here the CDR3 DNA reads TGTGCCAGCAGTGAACAGGGGCACTATGGCTACACCTTC.